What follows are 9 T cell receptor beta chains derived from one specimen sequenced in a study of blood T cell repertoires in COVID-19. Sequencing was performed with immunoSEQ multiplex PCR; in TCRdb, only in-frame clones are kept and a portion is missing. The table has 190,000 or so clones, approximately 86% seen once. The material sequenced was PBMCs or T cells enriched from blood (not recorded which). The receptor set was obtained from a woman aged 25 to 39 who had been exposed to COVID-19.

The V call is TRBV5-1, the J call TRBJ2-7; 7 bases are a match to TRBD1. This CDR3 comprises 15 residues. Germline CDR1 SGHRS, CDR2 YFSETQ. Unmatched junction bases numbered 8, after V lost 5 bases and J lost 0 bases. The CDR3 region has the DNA TGCGCCAGCAGTTGGGACAGACCGAGCTCCTACGAGCAGTACTTC. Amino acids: CASSWDRPSSYEQYF. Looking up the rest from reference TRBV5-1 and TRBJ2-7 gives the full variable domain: KAGVTQTPRYLIKTRGQQVTLSCSPISGHRSVSWYQQTPGQGLQFLFEYFSETQRNKGNFPGRFSGRQFSNSRSEMNVSTLELGDSALYLCASSWDRPSSYEQYFGPGTRLTVT.

CDR3 sequence reads: CASSDTSGRNNEQFF. As DNA, the CDR3 is TGTGCCAGCAGCGACACTAGCGGTCGAAACAATGAGCAGTTCTTC. The chain links TRBV7-3 to TRBJ2-1; 8 positions match TRBD2. Trimming cost V 5 bases and J 5 bases; bases outside gene matches: 8. The CDR3 has 15 amino acids. CDR1 SGHTA and CDR2 FQGTGA come from the germline V gene.

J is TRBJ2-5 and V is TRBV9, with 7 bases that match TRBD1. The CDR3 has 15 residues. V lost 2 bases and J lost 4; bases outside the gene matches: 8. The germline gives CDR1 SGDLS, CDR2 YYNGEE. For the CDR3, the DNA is TGTGCCAGCAGCGTTTCCCTAACAGGGGTAGAGACCCAGTACTTC. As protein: CASSVSLTGVETQYF. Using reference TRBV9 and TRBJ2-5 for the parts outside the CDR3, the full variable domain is DSGVTQTPKHLITATGQRVTLRCSPRSGDLSVYWYQQSLDQGLQFLIQYYNGEERAKGNILERFSAQQFPDLHSELNLSSLELGDSALYFCASSVSLTGVETQYFGPGTRLLVL.

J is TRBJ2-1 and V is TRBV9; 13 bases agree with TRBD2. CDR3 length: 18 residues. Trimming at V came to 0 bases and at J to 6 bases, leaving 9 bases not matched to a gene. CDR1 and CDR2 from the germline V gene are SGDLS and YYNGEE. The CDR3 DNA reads TGTGCCAGCAGCGTAGTAGCAGAGGGACTAGCGGGGCGCAATGAGCAGTTCTTC. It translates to CASSVVAEGLAGRNEQFF.

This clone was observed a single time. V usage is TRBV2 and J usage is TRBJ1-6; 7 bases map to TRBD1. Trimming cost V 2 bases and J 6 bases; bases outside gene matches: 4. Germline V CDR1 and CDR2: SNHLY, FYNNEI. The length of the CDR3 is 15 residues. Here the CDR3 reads CASSEYGQANSPLHF. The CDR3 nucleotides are TGTGCCAGCAGTGAATACGGACAGGCTAATTCACCCCTCCACTTT.

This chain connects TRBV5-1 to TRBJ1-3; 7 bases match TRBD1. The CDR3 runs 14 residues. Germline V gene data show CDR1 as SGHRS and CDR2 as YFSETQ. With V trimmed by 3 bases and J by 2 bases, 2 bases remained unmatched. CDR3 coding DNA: TGCGCCAGCAGCTCAGGGGGTCCTGGAAACACCATATATTTT. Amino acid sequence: CASSSGGPGNTIYF. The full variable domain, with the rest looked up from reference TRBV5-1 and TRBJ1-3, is KAGVTQTPRYLIKTRGQQVTLSCSPISGHRSVSWYQQTPGQGLQFLFEYFSETQRNKGNFPGRFSGRQFSNSRSEMNVSTLELGDSALYLCASSSGGPGNTIYFGEGSWLTVV.

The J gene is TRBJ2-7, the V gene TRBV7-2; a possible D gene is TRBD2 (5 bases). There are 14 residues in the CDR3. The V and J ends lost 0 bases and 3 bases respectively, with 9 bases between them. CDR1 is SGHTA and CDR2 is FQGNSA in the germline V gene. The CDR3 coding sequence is TGTGCCAGCAGCTTAGCAGGGAGTAACTACGAGCAGTACTTC. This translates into CASSLAGSNYEQYF.

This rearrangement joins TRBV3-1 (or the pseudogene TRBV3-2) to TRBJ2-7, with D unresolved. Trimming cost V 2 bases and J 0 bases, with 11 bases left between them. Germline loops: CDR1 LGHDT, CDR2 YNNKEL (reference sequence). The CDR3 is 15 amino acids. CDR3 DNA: TGTGCCAGCAGCCAATCTTCTTTCTCCTCCTACGAGCAGTACTTC. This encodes CASSQSSFSSYEQYF.

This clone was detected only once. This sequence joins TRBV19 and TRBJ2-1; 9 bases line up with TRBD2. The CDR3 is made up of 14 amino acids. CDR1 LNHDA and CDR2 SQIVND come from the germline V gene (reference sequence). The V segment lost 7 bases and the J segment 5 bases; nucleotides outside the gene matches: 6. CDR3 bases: TGTGCCAGTAATCAGCGGGGGGCAGACAATGAGCAGTTCTTC. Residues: CASNQRGADNEQFF.